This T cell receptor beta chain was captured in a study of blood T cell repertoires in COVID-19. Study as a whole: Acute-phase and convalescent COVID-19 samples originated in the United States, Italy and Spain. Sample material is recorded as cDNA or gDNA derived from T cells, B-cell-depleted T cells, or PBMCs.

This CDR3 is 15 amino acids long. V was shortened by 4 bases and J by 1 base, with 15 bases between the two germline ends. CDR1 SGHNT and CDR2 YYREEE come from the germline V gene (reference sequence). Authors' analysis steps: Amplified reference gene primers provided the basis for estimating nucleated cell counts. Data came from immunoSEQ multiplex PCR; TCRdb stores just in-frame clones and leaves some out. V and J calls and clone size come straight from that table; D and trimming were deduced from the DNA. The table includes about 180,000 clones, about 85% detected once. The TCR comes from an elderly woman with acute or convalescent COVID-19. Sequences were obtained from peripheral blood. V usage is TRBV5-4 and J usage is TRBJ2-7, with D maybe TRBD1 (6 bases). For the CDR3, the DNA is TGTGCCAGCAGCCAAGACCAGGGGCTATCCTACGAGCAGTACTTC. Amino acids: CASSQDQGLSYEQYF.